These T cell receptor beta chains were read from a single sample in a study of blood T cell repertoires in COVID-19. Measured with immunoSEQ multiplex PCR; TCRdb has only the in-frame clones, and not every one. The sample consists of about 170,000 clones, around four fifths of them appearing once. Input material: peripheral blood. These receptors were obtained from a woman in her seventies who had recovered from COVID-19. Each CDR3 is given with its conserved first and last residue. A D gene is named only where the DNA matches it firmly. Not every row has a clone size; where given, it reads once, few, many or a size class.

j_call | v_call | clone_size | d_call | cdr3_nt | cdr3_aa
TRBJ2-2 | TRBV3-1/TRBV3-2 | few | TRBD2 | TGTGCCAGCAGCAGACTAGCGGGAGGGGCCGGGGAGCTGTTTTTT | CASSRLAGGAGELFF
TRBJ2-5 | TRBV21-1 | once | NA | TGTGCCAGCAGCAACCCCAGCGGGAGGGCCCCAGAGACCCAGTACTTC | CASSNPSGRAPETQYF
TRBJ1-1 | TRBV7-9 | few | TRBD1 | TGTGCCAGCAGCTTTGCCCCGACACAGGGGCGCGGGAACACTGAAGCTTTCTTT | CASSFAPTQGRGNTEAFF
TRBJ1-5 | TRBV5-4 | NA | NA | TGTGCCAGCAGCTTGGGGGCGGGGCAGCCCCAGCATTTT | CASSLGAGQPQHF
TRBJ2-7 | TRBV5-1 | NA | NA | TGCGCCAGCAGCCCAGGGGTCGCGACCCCCTACGAGCAGTACTTC | CASSPGVATPYEQYF
TRBJ2-5 | TRBV18 | NA | NA | TGTGCCAGCTCAGCAGGGCCCTACCAAGAGACCCAGTACTTC | CASSAGPYQETQYF
TRBJ1-2 | TRBV7-3 | NA | NA | TGTGCCAGCAGCTTAACGGGGGGGAAAGGAGGCTACACCTTC | CASSLTGGKGGYTF
TRBJ2-7 | TRBV6-5 | NA | NA | TGTGCCAGCACATCTACAGGGACGCGGGAGCAGTACTTC | CASTSTGTREQYF
TRBJ2-1 | TRBV7-9 | NA | NA | TGTGCCAGCAGCTTCCCCAGGGATTCATGGTACAATGAGCAGTTCTTC | CASSFPRDSWYNEQFF
TRBJ1-1 | TRBV4-2 | NA | NA | TGTGCCAGCAGCCAAGCGGGTGAGGTAGTGAACACTGAAGCTTTCTTT | CASSQAGEVVNTEAFF
TRBJ1-4 | TRBV11-3 | NA | NA | TGTGCCAGCAGCCCCACCAGGGGCGGAAAACTGTTTTTT | CASSPTRGGKLFF
TRBJ1-3 | TRBV14 | NA | NA | TGTGCCAGCAGCCCCAAGACGTGGCAGGGCCGGTCGTGGGGAAACACCATATATTTT | CASSPKTWQGRSWGNTIYF
TRBJ1-2 | TRBV7-9 | NA | NA | TGTGCCAGCAGCTCCAGGGGTGGCTATGGCTACACCTTC | CASSSRGGYGYTF
TRBJ2-3 | TRBV5-8 | NA | NA | TGTGCCAGCAGCTTGGGGGCGGCGGGGCCAAGCACAGATACGCAGTATTTT | CASSLGAAGPSTDTQYF
TRBJ2-5 | TRBV2 | NA | TRBD2 | TGTGCCAGGGGACTGGGGAGGGGACTAGCGGGAGTTCGGTCCGCCAGGGAGACCCAGTACTTC | CARGLGRGLAGVRSARETQYF
TRBJ2-7 | TRBV3-1/TRBV3-2 | once | TRBD2 | TGTGCCAGCAGCCCCCCCCTAGCGGGACCCACCTCCTACGAGCAGTACTTC | CASSPPLAGPTSYEQYF
TRBJ2-7 | TRBV5-1 | NA | TRBD1 | TGCGCCAGCGCCTCGACAGGGACCTCCTACGAGCAGTACTTC | CASASTGTSYEQYF
TRBJ1-1 | TRBV7-8 | once | TRBD1 | TGTGCCAGCAGCTGGGGTCCCCCCGGGACAGGGACGTCTGAAGCTTTCTTT | CASSWGPPGTGTSEAFF
TRBJ2-1 | TRBV10-3 | NA | TRBD2 | TGTGCCATCAGTGACCCCGGGACTAGCGGGGGGCAGCAGTTCTTC | CAISDPGTSGGQQFF
TRBJ2-7 | TRBV7-2 | NA | NA | TGTGCCAGCAGCTTCGACAGGACTAGCTCCTACGAGCAGTACTTC | CASSFDRTSSYEQYF
TRBJ2-7 | TRBV28 | once | NA | TGTGCCAGCAGCCGCCCGGGATGGGGGGACGAGCAGTACTTC | CASSRPGWGDEQYF
TRBJ2-7 | TRBV18 | NA | NA | TGTGCCAGCTCACCTCCGGGTGGATCCGGCTACGAGCAGTACTTC | CASSPPGGSGYEQYF
TRBJ2-5 | TRBV3-1/TRBV3-2 | NA | TRBD1 | TGTGCCAGCAGCCCCCCCGGGGACAGGAAAGAGACCCAGTACTTC | CASSPPGDRKETQYF
TRBJ2-3 | TRBV19 | NA | TRBD1 | TGTGCCAGTAGTATGGGACAGGGGGCTTATACGCAGTATTTT | CASSMGQGAYTQYF
TRBJ1-1 | TRBV9 | NA | NA | TGTGCCAGCAGCGTAGGGGGCGCTGAAGCTTTCTTT | CASSVGGAEAFF
TRBJ2-5 | TRBV30 | NA | TRBD1 | TGTGCCTGGAGCCTGGGACAGCTCCAAGAGACCCAGTACTTC | CAWSLGQLQETQYF
TRBJ1-5 | TRBV5-6 | NA | NA | TGTGCCAGCAGCTTGGGCCTACAGGGCGGGAATCAGCCCCAGCATTTT | CASSLGLQGGNQPQHF
TRBJ1-1 | TRBV5-6 | NA | TRBD1 | TGTGCCAGCAGCCCACCCCTCCCTCCGACAGGGGTAACTGAAGCTTTCTTT | CASSPPLPPTGVTEAFF
TRBJ1-5 | TRBV20-1 | NA | TRBD1 | TGCAGTGCTATTGACAGGGTCTTGGGAAGTCAGCCCCAGCATTTT | CSAIDRVLGSQPQHF
TRBJ2-1 | TRBV11-3 | many | TRBD2 | TGTGCCAGCAGCCAGGGTAGGGACTATTACAATGAGCAGTTCTTC | CASSQGRDYYNEQFF
TRBJ1-4 | TRBV6-2/TRBV6-3 | NA | TRBD1 | TGTGCCAGCAGTGCCCCGGGACAGGGGAGTGAAAAACTGTTTTTT | CASSAPGQGSEKLFF
TRBJ1-4 | TRBV29-1 | NA | NA | TGCAGCGTCAAACCCGACGGGGGTGAAAAACTGTTTTTT | CSVKPDGGEKLFF
TRBJ1-5 | TRBV5-1 | NA | NA | TGCGCCAGCAGCCTAAACGGTAATCAGCCCCAGCATTTT | CASSLNGNQPQHF
TRBJ2-7 | TRBV18 | NA | NA | TGTGCCAGCTCACCGCAGGAAACCGCCTACGAGCAGTACTTC | CASSPQETAYEQYF
TRBJ2-5 | TRBV4-1 | NA | NA | TGCGCCAGCAGCCAAGATCCCTTTGGGGGGCGGGGGAACCAAGAGACCCAGTACTTC | CASSQDPFGGRGNQETQYF
TRBJ2-7 | TRBV21-1 | once | NA | TGTGCCAGCAGCAAAGGGCCCGGCGGGCAGTACTTC | CASSKGPGGQYF
TRBJ2-4 | TRBV7-9 | NA | TRBD2 | TGTGCCAGCAGCTTAGGGGAGGGAAACATTCAGTACTTC | CASSLGEGNIQYF
TRBJ2-3 | TRBV18 | NA | NA | TGTGCCAGCTCACCACCGGCCCACACAGATACGCAGTATTTT | CASSPPAHTDTQYF
TRBJ1-2 | TRBV5-6 | NA | NA | TGTGCCAGCAGCTCTCAGGGCTATGGCTACACCTTC | CASSSQGYGYTF
TRBJ1-4 | TRBV14 | NA | NA | TGTGCCAGCAGCCAGGTCGGGGAAAAACTGTTTTTT | CASSQVGEKLFF